This entry lists 10 T cell receptor beta chains sequenced from one sample in a study of T-cell memory formation after mild COVID-19 (dated by TCRdb to about 2021). The receptor library was made with 5' RACE. These reads were obtained on an Illumina NovaSeq 6000. In TCRdb, the public reads were trimmed at Q25 with fastp and aligned with MiXCR, with productive beta chains retained. Under each unique CDR3 protein, matching rows form one entry showing the most common genes and DNA. The sample data list some 300,000 distinct CDR3 sequences, and 20% to 25% of these were observed just once. Together, the top ten hold roughly 21% of the sample. Sequencing was carried out using PBMCs or a T cell subset sorted from them (not recorded which). The receptors originated from a man aged 18-30 years who had mild COVID-19 (a few samples of this study predate the infection). The sample titles of this study are shuffled in the database, so cell type and time point are left out; the donor was told from shared clones.

There are many counts of this clonotype. The V call is TRBV11-2, the J call TRBJ2-1; D is unresolved. The CDR3 is 16 residues long. The V end lost 3 bases, the J end lost 5 bases, and 17 bases lay between the germline ends. Germline V lookup: CDR1 SGHAT, CDR2 FQNNGV. CDR3 in amino acids: CASSFVRSSKHNEQFF. In nucleotides, the CDR3 is TGTGCCAGCAGCTTTGTGCGGTCTTCAAAGCACAATGAGCAGTTCTTC.

The CDR3 region has the DNA TGTGCCAGCAGAACCTCTGGCGTAGGGGCGTTCGAGCAGTACTTC. Translated: CASRTSGVGAFEQYF. This sequence joins TRBV5-5 and TRBJ2-7, with D possibly being TRBD1 (5 bases). V lost 5 bases and J lost 6, with 21 bases in between. The CDR3 consists of 15 residues. CDR1 is SGHKS and CDR2 is YYEKEE in the germline V gene (reference sequence). The entire variable domain, with the rest obtained from reference TRBV5-5 and TRBJ2-7, is as follows: DAGVTQSPTHLIKTRGQQVTLRCSPISGHKSVSWYQQVLGQGPQFIFQYYEKEERGRGNFPDRFSARQFPNYSSELNVNALLLGDSALYLCASRTSGVGAFEQYFGPGTRLTVT.

The chain is built from TRBV9 and TRBJ2-3, with D unresolved. Germline values: CDR1 SGDLS, CDR2 YYNGEE. CDR3 length: 14 amino acids. V was cut by 2 bases and J by 4 bases, with 11 bases left in between. CDR3 DNA: TGTGCCAGCAGCGTCTCTCCAGCCGCAGATACGCAGTATTTT. It codes for CASSVSPAADTQYF.

This clonotype occurred a few times. The chain uses TRBV20-1 and TRBJ1-2; possible D gene TRBD1, 6 bases. The CDR3 is made up of 15 amino acids. The germline V gene has CDR1 DFQATT and CDR2 SNEGSKA (reference sequence). Trimming cost V 2 bases and J 3 bases, with 16 bases left between them. The CDR3 sequence is CSARSGRGAHYGYTF. CDR3 in DNA: TGCAGTGCTAGATCTGGCAGGGGCGCGCACTATGGCTACACCTTC.

This chain links TRBV5-1 with TRBJ2-5; D possibly corresponds to TRBD1 (6 bases). V was cut by 6 bases and J by 2 bases, with 20 bases left in between. Germline V gene sequence: CDR1 SGHRS, CDR2 YFSETQ. This CDR3 contains 16 residues. The CDR3 DNA is TGCGCCAGCACTAAGGCCGGGACATTAACGCAAGAGACCCAGTACTTC. Translation gives CASTKAGTLTQETQYF. The full variable domain, rest sourced from reference TRBV5-1 and TRBJ2-5, is KAGVTQTPRYLIKTRGQQVTLSCSPISGHRSVSWYQQTPGQGLQFLFEYFSETQRNKGNFPGRFSGRQFSNSRSEMNVSTLELGDSALYLCASTKAGTLTQETQYFGPGTRLLVL.

The genes are TRBV20-1 and TRBJ1-4, with TRBD1 matching over 8 bases. The CDR3 is 15 amino acids. Germline V gene sequence: CDR1 DFQATT, CDR2 SNEGSKA (reference sequence). The V and J ends lost 0 bases and 7 bases, in that order; junction bases with no gene match: 7. CDR3: CSARDPTGAAEKLFF. The DNA of the CDR3 is TGCAGTGCTAGAGATCCGACAGGGGCGGCTGAAAAACTGTTTTTT.

J is TRBJ1-1 and V is TRBV6-2 or TRBV6-3; D uncertain. The V gene's germline CDR1 is MNHEY and CDR2 SVGEGT. The V gene lost 2 bases and the J gene lost 1 base, with 8 bases spanning the gap. The CDR3 has 14 residues. This CDR3 reads CASSYKGGNTEAFF. The DNA for the CDR3 is TGTGCCAGCAGTTACAAGGGAGGGAACACTGAAGCTTTCTTT.

The chain links TRBV14 to TRBJ2-1; a possible D gene is TRBD1 (5 bases). Germline CDR1 is SGHDN and CDR2 is FVKESK. This CDR3 region has 14 residues. Between the trimmed V and J ends, which lost 4 bases and 9 bases, there was a span of 16 bases. CDR3 sequence (DNA): TGTGCCAGCAGCCTGGGCAGGGTAAGCTCTGAGCAGTTCTTC. It specifies CASSLGRVSSEQFF.

The V gene is TRBV5-1, the J gene TRBJ2-3; D gene uncertain. In germline, CDR1 is SGHRS, CDR2 YFSETQ. The CDR3 sequence is 15 residues long. Trimming shortened V by 0 bases and J by 1 base, and 9 bases separated the two germline ends. This chain's CDR3 is CASSLERTRTDTQYF. DNA for the CDR3: TGCGCCAGCAGCTTGGAACGAACACGCACAGATACGCAGTATTTT.

At least ten counts were recorded for this clonotype. The chain carries TRBV6-4 and TRBJ2-6; TRBD1 agrees at 7 bases. The CDR3 has 16 residues. Unmatched junction bases numbered 1, after V lost 0 bases and J lost 2 bases. CDR1 MRHNA and CDR2 SNTAGT come from the germline V gene. The CDR3 DNA sequence: TGTGCCAGCAGTGACTCAGGGGGCGCTGGGGCCAACGTCCTGACTTTC. It specifies CASSDSGGAGANVLTF.